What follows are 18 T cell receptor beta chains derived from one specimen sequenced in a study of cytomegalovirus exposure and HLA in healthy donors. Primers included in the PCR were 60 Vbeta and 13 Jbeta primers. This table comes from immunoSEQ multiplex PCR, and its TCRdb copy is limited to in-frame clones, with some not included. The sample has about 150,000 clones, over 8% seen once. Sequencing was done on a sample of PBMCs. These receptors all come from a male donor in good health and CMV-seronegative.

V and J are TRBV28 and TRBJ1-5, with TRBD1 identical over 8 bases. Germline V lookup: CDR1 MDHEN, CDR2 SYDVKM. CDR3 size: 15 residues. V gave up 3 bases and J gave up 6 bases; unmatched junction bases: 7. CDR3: CASSFKGQEGQPQHF. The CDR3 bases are TGTGCCAGCAGTTTCAAGGGACAGGAGGGTCAGCCCCAGCATTTT.

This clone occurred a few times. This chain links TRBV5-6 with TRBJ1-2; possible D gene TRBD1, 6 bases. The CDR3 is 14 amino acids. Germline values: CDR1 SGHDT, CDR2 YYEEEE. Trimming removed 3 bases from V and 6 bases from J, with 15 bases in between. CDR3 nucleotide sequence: TGTGCCAGCAGCTGGATGGGGGCTGAGCATGGCTACACCTTC. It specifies CASSWMGAEHGYTF.

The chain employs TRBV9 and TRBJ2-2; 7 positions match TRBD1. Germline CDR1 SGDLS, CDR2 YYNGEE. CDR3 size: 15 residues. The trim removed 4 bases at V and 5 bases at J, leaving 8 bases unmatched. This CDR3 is CASSTSTGWTGELFF. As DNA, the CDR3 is TGTGCCAGCAGCACCTCGACAGGGTGGACCGGGGAGCTGTTTTTT.

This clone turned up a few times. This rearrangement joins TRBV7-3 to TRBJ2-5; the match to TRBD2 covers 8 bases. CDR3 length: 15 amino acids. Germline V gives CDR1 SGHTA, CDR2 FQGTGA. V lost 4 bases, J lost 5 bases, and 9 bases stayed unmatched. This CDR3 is CASSSAGGRLETQYF. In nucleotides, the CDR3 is TGTGCCAGCAGCTCTGCGGGGGGACGGTTGGAGACCCAGTACTTC. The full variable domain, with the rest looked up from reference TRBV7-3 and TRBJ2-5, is GAGVSQTPSNKVTEKGKYVELRCDPISGHTALYWYRQSLGQGPEFLIYFQGTGAADDSGLPNDRFFAVRPEGSVSTLKIQRTERGDSAVYLCASSSAGGRLETQYFGPGTRLLVL.

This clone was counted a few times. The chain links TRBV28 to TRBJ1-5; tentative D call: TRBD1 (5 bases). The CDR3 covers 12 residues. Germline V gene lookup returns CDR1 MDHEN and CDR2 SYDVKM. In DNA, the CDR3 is TGTTCCCGGCAGGGACTCAATCAGCCCCAGCATTTT. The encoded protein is CSRQGLNQPQHF.

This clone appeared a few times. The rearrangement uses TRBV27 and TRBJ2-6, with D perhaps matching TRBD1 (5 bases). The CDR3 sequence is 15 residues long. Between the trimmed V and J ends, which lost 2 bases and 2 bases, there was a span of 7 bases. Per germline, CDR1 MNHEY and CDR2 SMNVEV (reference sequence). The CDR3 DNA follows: TGTGCCAGCAGTTTAGGACAAGCTGGGGCCAACGTCCTGACTTTC. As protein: CASSLGQAGANVLTF.

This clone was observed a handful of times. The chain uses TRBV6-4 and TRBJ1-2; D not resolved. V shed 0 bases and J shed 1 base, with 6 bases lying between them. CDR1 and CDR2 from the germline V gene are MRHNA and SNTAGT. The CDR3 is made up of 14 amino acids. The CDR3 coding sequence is TGTGCCAGCAGTGACTCTAAATTTAACTATGGCTACACCTTC. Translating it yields CASSDSKFNYGYTF.

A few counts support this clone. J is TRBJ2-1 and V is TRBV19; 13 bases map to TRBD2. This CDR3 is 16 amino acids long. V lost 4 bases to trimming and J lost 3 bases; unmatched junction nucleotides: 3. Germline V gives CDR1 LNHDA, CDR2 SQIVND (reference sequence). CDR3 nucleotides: TGTGCCAGTAGTACCGGACTAGCGGGGGTCTACAATGAGCAGTTCTTC. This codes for CASSTGLAGVYNEQFF.

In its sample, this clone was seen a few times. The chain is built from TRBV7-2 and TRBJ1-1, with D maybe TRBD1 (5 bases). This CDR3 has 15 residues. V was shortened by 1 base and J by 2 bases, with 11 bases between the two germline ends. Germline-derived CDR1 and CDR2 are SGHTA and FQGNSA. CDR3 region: CASSLEGRGNTEAFF. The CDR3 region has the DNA TGTGCCAGCAGCTTAGAGGGTAGGGGTAACACTGAAGCTTTCTTT.

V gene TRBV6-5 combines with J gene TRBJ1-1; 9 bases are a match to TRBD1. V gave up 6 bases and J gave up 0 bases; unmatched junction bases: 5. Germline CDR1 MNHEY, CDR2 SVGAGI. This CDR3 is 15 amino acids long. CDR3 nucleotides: TGTGCCAGCAGCAGGACAGGGGCCTTGAACACTGAAGCTTTCTTT. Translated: CASSRTGALNTEAFF.

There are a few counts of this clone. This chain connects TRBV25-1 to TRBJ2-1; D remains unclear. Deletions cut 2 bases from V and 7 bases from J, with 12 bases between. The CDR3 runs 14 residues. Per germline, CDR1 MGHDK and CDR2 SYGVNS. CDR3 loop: CASSERGRWNEQFF. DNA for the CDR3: TGTGCCAGCAGTGAAAGAGGCAGATGGAATGAGCAGTTCTTC.

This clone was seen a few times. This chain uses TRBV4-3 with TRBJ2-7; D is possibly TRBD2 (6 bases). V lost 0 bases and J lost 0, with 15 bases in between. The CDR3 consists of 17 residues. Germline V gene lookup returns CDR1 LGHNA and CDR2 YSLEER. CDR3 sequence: CASSQETLRGSSYEQYF. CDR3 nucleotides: TGCGCCAGCAGCCAAGAAACCCTTCGGGGGAGCTCCTACGAGCAGTACTTC.

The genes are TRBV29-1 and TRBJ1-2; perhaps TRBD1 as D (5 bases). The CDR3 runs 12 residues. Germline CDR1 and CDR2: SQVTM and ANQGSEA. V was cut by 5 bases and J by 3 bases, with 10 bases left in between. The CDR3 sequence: CSVKGAHYGYTF. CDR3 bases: TGCAGCGTTAAAGGGGCCCACTATGGCTACACCTTC.

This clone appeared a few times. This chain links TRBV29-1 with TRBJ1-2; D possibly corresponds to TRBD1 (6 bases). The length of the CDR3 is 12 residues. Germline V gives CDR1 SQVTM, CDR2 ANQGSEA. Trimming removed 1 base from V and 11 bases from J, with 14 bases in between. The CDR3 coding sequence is TGCAGCGTTGAAGGGAACAGGGAGGGTTACACCTTC. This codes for CSVEGNREGYTF.

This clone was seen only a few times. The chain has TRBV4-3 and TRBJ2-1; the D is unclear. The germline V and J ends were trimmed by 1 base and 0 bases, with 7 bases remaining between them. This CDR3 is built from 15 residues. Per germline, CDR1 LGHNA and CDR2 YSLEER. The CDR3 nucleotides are TGCGCCAGCAGCCAAGGGGCAAACTCCTACAATGAGCAGTTCTTC. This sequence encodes CASSQGANSYNEQFF.

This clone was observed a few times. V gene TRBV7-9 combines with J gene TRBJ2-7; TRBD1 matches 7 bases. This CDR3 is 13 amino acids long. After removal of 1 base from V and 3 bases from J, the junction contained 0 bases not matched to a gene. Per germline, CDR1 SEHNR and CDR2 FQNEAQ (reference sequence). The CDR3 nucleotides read TGTGCCAGCAGCTTAGACAGGGGCTACGAGCAGTACTTC. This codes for CASSLDRGYEQYF.

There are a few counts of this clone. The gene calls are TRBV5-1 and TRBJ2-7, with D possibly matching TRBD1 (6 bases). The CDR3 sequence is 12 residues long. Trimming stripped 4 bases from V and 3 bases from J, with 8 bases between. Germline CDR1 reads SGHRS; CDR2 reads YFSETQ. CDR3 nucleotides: TGCGCCAGCAGCCCGGACAGCTACGAGCAGTACTTC. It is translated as CASSPDSYEQYF.

The CDR3 bases are TGTGCCATCAGTGAGATAGGGACAAGAGGAGAGACCCAGTACTTC. Translated: CAISEIGTRGETQYF. This chain links TRBV10-3 with TRBJ2-5, with D possibly being TRBD1 (6 bases). The V and J ends lost 2 bases and 4 bases respectively, with 14 bases between them. CDR3 length equals 15 residues. Germline V gene lookup returns CDR1 ENHRY and CDR2 SYGVKD.